These 5 T cell receptor beta chains share one sample of origin, sequenced in a study of blood T cells in healthy people across ages. The use of a sample-barcoded 5' primer and a J-beta primer mix characterized a second PCR of about 6 to 11 cycles. TCRdb reprocessed the 5' RACE reads with MiXCR, giving one entry per CDR3 protein. The profile shows about 830,000 distinct CDR3 sequences, approximately 65% of them singletons. The specimen sequenced was blood. The source of these receptors is a man aged 25-45 years in good health.

The chain is built from TRBV10-3 and TRBJ2-3, with 13 bases identical to TRBD2. Trimming cost V 5 bases and J 4 bases; bases outside gene matches: 6. In germline, CDR1 is ENHRY, CDR2 SYGVKD. The CDR3 sequence is 16 residues long. This CDR3 reads CAISSTSGGASDTQYF. CDR3 DNA sequence: TGTGCCATCAGTTCTACTAGCGGGGGGGCCTCAGATACGCAGTATTTT.

This clonotype was seen a single time. This chain connects TRBV6-6 to TRBJ2-7, with 7 nucleotides matching TRBD2. The J call may be faulty, since TRBJ2-5 better matches the DNA end. The CDR3 loop spans 14 amino acids. Germline V gives CDR1 MNHNY, CDR2 SVGAGI (reference sequence). The CDR3 DNA reads TGTGCCAGCAGGGGCGGGGGTTGGGGTCAGACCCAGTACTTC. This sequence encodes CASRGGGWGQTQYF.

The genes are TRBV6-5 and TRBJ1-5; D is uncertain. The CDR3 is made up of 13 amino acids. In germline, CDR1 is MNHEY, CDR2 SVGAGI. With 6 bases removed from V and 3 bases from J, the gap between germline ends came to 9 bases. The CDR3 sequence is CASRSGSNQPQHF. The CDR3 DNA reads TGTGCCAGCAGGTCGGGGTCCAATCAGCCCCAGCATTTT.

V and J are TRBV12-3 or TRBV12-4 and TRBJ1-1; TRBD1 is a possible D gene (5 bases). This CDR3 region has 12 residues. The CDR3: CAPRAANTEAFF. The CDR3 DNA reads TGTGCTCCCAGGGCCGCGAACACTGAAGCTTTCTTT.

This sequence joins TRBV4-1 and TRBJ1-6; D ambiguous. Trimming removed 1 base at V and 7 bases at J, with 14 bases between. Per germline, CDR1 MGHRA and CDR2 YSYEKL. The CDR3 sequence is 16 residues long. CDR3 sequence: CASSQGYLTGNSPLHF. As DNA, the CDR3 is TGCGCCAGCAGCCAAGGGTACCTCACGGGGAATTCACCCCTCCACTTT.